The clone carrying this T cell receptor beta chain was recorded many times. Its antigen is currently unknown. From germline, CDR1 is SGHTA and CDR2 FQGNSA. V gave up 1 base and J gave up 3 bases, with 13 bases separating them. There are 15 residues in the CDR3. The entry originates in a study of T cells after yellow fever vaccination. Study findings and constraints: The bulk population could contribute abundant contaminating clonotypes to FACS-sorted repertoires.

TCRdb passed the 5' RACE reads through MiXCR, listing each CDR3 protein once. The sample carries some 250,000 distinct CDR3 sequences, 3.6% recorded once. The sample was PBMCs, taken 15 days after the yellow fever booster vaccination. The rearrangement links TRBV7-2 to TRBJ2-7, with D tentatively TRBD2 (6 bases). The sequence was obtained from a young man who received the YFV17D yellow fever vaccine. CDR3 residues: CASSLGGGTYYEQYF. The CDR3 DNA reads TGTGCCAGCAGCTTAGGAGGCGGGACCTACTACGAGCAGTACTTC.